This T cell receptor (beta chain) emerged from a study of cytomegalovirus exposure and HLA in healthy donors. General study results and limits: In the roughly 120 validation repertoires, a later analysis found that first-cohort TCR clusters tended to co-occur. Most TCR sequences were rare, but some public TCRs occurred in many donors. It was reportedly the case that the classifier diagnosed cytomegalovirus status with high specificity and sensitivity.

CDR3 length: 16 residues. The germline V gene encodes CDR1 SGDLS and CDR2 YYNGEE. With 8 bases clipped from V and 0 bases from J, the junction kept 10 bases outside the gene matches. A roughly 120-subject validation cohort, separate from the approximately 690-subject first cohort, supplied the donors. The repertoire was sequenced with immunoSEQ multiplex PCR; TCRdb's copy has only in-frame clones and lacks some. The table includes 300,000 to 450,000 clones, 86% detected once. As to this clone: Its antigen is undetermined.

The sample comprised PBMCs. The receptor was isolated from a woman aged 18-29 years in good health and CMV-seronegative. The rearrangement uses TRBV9 and TRBJ2-2; TRBD2 aligns across 7 bases. The CDR3 is CASSPPSGTNTGELFF. The CDR3 nucleotides are TGTGCCAGTTCCCCTCCTAGCGGAACGAACACCGGGGAGCTGTTTTTT. The full variable domain, its missing parts supplied by reference TRBV9 and TRBJ2-2, is DSGVTQTPKHLITATGQRVTLRCSPRSGDLSVYWYQQSLDQGLQFLIQYYNGEERAKGNILERFSAQQFPDLHSELNLSSLELGDSALYFCASSPPSGTNTGELFFGEGSRLTVL.